This T cell receptor (beta chain) was identified during a study of patients and donors after allogeneic stem cell transplantation (TCRdb year 2020). This clonotype was seen a handful of times. Its antigen is still unknown. No much larger clonotype is one base removed from it; base qualities were not supplied. CDR1 and CDR2, per the germline V gene (reference sequence), are SEHNR and FQNEAQ. Counted from cysteine to phenylalanine, this CDR3 has 14 amino acids. The sequence is cut down to CDR3 DNA, 42 bases in frame from base 1. The V end loses 5 bases and the J end loses 8 bases, and a stretch of 15 bases separates them. Library creation used RT-PCR. Instrument on record: NextSeq 550. Clones were called with MiXCR by TCRdb after fastp trimmed the public reads at Q25, and only in-frame beta chains were retained. Each entry is one CDR3 protein sequence, shown with its most common DNA and genes. The sample table contains about 200,000 distinct CDR3 sequences; only one count was recorded for 35% to 45% of them. The ten biggest clones cover roughly 12% of the sample.

This receptor chain uses TRBV7-9 and TRBJ1-4; the D gene assignment is ambiguous. The sequence was collected from a human donor who was either an allogeneic HSCT recipient or a stem cell or donor lymphocyte infusion donor (not recorded which). It is not recorded whose cells these are; they may come from a transplant donor. Sequenced sample: blood, either unsorted or a sorted T cell fraction (not recorded which). This receptor has the CDR3 CASSRGGTQEKLFF. The sequence in DNA is TGTGCCAGCAGCCGGGGAGGCACTCAGGAAAAACTGTTTTTT.